Reported below is one TCR beta chain. Trimming shortened V by 3 bases and J by 3 bases, and 15 bases separated the two germline ends. Germline CDR1 is SGHDT and CDR2 is YYEEEE. The CDR3 consists of 15 residues. The data were obtained in a study of blood T cell repertoires in COVID-19. For the study at large: Acute and convalescent COVID-19 samples came from the United States, Italy and Spain.

Profiling relied on immunoSEQ multiplex PCR, and the TCRdb table lists in-frame clones only, not all of them. The table has about 100,000 clones, approximately 86% seen once. J is TRBJ1-2 and V is TRBV5-6, with D perhaps TRBD1 (5 bases). The material sequenced was peripheral blood. This clonotype was obtained from an elderly man with acute or convalescent COVID-19. The CDR3 here is CASSSVLQQDYGYTF. The CDR3 DNA reads TGTGCCAGCAGCTCAGTCCTACAACAGGACTATGGCTACACCTTC.